This T cell receptor beta chain comes out of a study of blood T cell repertoires in COVID-19. For the study at large: The samples span acute and convalescent COVID-19 from the United States, Italy and Spain. In each case, the material was cDNA or gDNA derived from T cells, B-cell-depleted T cells, or PBMCs.

Per the original data handling: Amplification of reference gene primers provided the estimated nucleated cell counts. Profiled with immunoSEQ multiplex PCR; TCRdb holds only in-frame clones, not every one. V, J and clone size reflect that table, while D and trimming were determined from the DNA. The table shows about 70,000 clones, with roughly 87% occurring only once. The sequence came from a man aged 45-60 years with active COVID-19. The sequenced material came from peripheral blood.

CDR3 nucleotides: TGTGCCAGCAGCGTTCCCCCCCTCCCAGATACGCAGTATTTT. Its translation: CASSVPPLPDTQYF. The rearrangement links TRBV9 to TRBJ2-3; unclear D gene. Germline CDR1 is SGDLS and CDR2 is YYNGEE. The CDR3 covers 14 residues. V was trimmed by 2 bases and J by 4 bases, leaving 11 bases between them.